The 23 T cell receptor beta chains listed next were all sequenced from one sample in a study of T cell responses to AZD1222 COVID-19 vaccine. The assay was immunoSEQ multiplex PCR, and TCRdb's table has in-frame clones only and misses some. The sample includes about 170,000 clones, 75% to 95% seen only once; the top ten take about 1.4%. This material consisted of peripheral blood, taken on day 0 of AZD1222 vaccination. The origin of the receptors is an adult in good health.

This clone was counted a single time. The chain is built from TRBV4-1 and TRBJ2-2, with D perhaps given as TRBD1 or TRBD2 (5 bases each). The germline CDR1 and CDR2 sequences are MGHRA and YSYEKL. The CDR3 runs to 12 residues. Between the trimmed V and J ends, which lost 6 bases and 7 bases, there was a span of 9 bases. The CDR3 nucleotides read TGCGCCAGCAGTCCGAGGGGCGGGGAGCTGTTTTTT. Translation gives CASSPRGGELFF.

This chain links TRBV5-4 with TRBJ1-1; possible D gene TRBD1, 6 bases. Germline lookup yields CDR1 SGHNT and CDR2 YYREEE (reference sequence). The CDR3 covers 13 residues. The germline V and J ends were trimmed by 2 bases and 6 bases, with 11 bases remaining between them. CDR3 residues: CASSLGGSPEAFF. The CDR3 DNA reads TGTGCCAGCAGCTTAGGGGGGTCCCCTGAAGCTTTCTTT.

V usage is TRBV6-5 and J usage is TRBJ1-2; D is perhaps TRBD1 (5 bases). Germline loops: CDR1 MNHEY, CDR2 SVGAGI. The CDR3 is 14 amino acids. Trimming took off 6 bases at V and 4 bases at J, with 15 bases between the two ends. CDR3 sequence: CASRSGGSAYGYTF. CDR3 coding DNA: TGTGCCAGCAGATCCGGGGGATCTGCCTATGGCTACACCTTC.

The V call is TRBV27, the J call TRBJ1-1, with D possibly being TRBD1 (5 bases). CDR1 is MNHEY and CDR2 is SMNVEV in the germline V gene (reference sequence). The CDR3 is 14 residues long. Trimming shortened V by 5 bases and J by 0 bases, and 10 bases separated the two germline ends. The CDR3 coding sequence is TGTGCCAGCAGTAAAGGACATTTGAACACTGAAGCTTTCTTT. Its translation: CASSKGHLNTEAFF.

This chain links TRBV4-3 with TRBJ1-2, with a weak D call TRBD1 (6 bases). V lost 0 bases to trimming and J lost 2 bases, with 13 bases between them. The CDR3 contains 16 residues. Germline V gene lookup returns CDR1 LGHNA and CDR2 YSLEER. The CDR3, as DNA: TGCGCCAGCAGCCAAGAAATAGCAGGGGCAAACTATGGCTACACCTTC. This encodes CASSQEIAGANYGYTF.

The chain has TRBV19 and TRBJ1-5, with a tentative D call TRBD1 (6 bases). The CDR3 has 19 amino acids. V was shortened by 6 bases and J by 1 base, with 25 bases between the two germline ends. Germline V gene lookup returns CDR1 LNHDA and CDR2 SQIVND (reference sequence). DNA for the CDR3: TGTGCCAGTAGGCCGAAGGGCAGGGGATCGGGGTGGAGCAATCAGCCCCAGCATTTT. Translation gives CASRPKGRGSGWSNQPQHF. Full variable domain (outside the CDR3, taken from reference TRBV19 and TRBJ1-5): DGGITQSPKYLFRKEGQNVTLSCEQNLNHDAMYWYRQDPGQGLRLIYYSQIVNDFQKGDIAEGYSVSREKKESFPLTVTSAQKNPTAFYLCASRPKGRGSGWSNQPQHFGDGTRLSIL.

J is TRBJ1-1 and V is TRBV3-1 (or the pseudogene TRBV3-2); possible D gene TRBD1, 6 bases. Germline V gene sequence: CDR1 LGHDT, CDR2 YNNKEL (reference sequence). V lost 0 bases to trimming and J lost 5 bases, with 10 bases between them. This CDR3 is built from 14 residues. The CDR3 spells CASSQDGGQTEAFF. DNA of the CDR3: TGTGCCAGCAGCCAAGACGGGGGGCAAACTGAAGCTTTCTTT.

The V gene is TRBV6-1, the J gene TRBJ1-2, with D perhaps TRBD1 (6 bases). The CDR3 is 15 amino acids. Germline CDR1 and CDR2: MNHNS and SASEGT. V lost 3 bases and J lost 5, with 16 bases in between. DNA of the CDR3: TGTGCCAGCAGTGAGACTTGGACAGCAGGTTATGGCTACACCTTC. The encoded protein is CASSETWTAGYGYTF.

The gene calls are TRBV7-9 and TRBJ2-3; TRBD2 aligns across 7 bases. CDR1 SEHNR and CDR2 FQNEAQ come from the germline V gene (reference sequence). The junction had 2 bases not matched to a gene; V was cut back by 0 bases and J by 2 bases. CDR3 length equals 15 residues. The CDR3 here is CASSLAGGITDTQYF. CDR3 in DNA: TGTGCCAGCAGCTTAGCGGGGGGGATCACAGATACGCAGTATTTT.

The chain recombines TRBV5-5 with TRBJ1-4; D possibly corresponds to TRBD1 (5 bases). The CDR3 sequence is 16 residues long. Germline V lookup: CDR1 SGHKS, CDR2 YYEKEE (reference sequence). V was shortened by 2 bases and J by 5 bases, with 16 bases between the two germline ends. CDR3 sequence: CASSFRPRQPNEKLFF. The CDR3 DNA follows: TGTGCCAGCAGCTTTCGTCCGAGACAGCCAAATGAAAAACTGTTTTTT.

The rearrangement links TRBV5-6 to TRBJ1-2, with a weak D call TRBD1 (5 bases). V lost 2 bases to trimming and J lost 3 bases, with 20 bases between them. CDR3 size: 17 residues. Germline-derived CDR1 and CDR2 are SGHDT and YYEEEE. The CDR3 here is CASSLPLGGGKDYGYTF. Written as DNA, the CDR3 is TGTGCCAGCAGCTTACCTCTGGGTGGGGGGAAGGACTATGGCTACACCTTC.

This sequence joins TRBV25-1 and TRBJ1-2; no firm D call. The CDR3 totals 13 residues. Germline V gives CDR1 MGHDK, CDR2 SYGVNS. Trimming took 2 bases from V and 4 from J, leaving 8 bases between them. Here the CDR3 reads CASSESTRYGYTF. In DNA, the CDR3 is TGTGCCAGCAGTGAAAGTACCCGCTATGGCTACACCTTC.

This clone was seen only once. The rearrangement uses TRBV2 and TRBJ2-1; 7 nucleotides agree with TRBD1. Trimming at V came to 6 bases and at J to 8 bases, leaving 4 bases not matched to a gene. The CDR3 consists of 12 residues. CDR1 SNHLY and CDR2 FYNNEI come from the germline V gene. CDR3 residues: CASRIQGYEQFF. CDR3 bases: TGTGCCAGCAGGATACAGGGGTATGAGCAGTTCTTC.

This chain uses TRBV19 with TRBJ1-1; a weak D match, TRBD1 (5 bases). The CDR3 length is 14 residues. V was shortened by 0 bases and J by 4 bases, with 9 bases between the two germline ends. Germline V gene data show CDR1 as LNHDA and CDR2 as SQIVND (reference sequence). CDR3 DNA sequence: TGTGCCAGTAGTATAGATGAGAGGGGCACTGAAGCTTTCTTT. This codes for CASSIDERGTEAFF.

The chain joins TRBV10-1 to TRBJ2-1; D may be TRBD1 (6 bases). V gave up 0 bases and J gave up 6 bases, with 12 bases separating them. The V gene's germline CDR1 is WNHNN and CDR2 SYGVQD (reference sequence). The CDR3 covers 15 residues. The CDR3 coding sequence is TGCGCCAGCAGTGAGTCAAGGACAGTTGGCAATGAGCAGTTCTTC. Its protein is CASSESRTVGNEQFF.

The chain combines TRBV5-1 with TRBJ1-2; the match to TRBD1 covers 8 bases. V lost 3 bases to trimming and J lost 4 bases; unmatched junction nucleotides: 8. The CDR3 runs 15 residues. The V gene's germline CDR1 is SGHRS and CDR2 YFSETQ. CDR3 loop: CASSSGTGLRYGYTF. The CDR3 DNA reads TGCGCCAGCAGCTCTGGGACAGGACTGCGCTATGGCTACACCTTC. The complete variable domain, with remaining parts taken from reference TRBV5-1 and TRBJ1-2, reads KAGVTQTPRYLIKTRGQQVTLSCSPISGHRSVSWYQQTPGQGLQFLFEYFSETQRNKGNFPGRFSGRQFSNSRSEMNVSTLELGDSALYLCASSSGTGLRYGYTFGSGTRLTVV.

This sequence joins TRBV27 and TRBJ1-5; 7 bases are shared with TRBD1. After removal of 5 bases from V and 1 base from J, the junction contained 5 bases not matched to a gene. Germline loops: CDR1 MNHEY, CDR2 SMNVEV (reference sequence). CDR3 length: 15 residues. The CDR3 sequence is CASSPDRTSNQPQHF. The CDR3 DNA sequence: TGTGCCAGCAGTCCGGACAGGACAAGCAATCAGCCCCAGCATTTT.

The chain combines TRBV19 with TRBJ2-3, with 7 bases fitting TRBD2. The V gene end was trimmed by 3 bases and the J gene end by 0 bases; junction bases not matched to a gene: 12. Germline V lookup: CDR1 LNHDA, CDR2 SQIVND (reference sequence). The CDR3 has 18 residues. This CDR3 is CASSIDRASSGSTDTQYF. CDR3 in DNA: TGTGCCAGTAGTATTGATCGGGCCTCTAGCGGTAGCACAGATACGCAGTATTTT.

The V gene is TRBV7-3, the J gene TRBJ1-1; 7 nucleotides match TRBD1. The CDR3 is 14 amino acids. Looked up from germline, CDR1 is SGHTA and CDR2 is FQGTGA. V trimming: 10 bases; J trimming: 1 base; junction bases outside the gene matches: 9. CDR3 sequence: CATGEGAENTEAFF. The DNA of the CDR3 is TGTGCCACAGGAGAGGGGGCTGAGAACACTGAAGCTTTCTTT.

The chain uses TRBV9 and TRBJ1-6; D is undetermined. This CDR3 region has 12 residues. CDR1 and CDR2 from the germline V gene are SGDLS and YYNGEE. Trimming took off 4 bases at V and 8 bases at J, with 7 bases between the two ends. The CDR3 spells CASSSSHSPLHF. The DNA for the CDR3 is TGTGCCAGCAGCTCCTCGCATTCACCCCTCCACTTT.

The CDR3: CASSWQGGNTIYF. The CDR3 DNA reads as TGTGCCAGCAGCTGGCAGGGTGGAAACACCATATATTTT. The chain joins TRBV5-4 to TRBJ1-3; maybe TRBD1 (5 bases). This CDR3 region has 13 residues. Per germline, CDR1 SGHNT and CDR2 YYREEE (reference sequence). Trimming stripped 3 bases from V and 3 bases from J, with 7 bases between.

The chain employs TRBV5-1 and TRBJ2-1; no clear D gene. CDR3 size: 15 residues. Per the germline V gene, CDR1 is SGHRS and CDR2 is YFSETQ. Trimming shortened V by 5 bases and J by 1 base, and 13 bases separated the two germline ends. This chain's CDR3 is CASRPKVESYNEQFF. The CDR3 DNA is TGCGCCAGCAGACCTAAAGTTGAGTCCTACAATGAGCAGTTCTTC. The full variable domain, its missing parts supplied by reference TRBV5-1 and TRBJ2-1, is KAGVTQTPRYLIKTRGQQVTLSCSPISGHRSVSWYQQTPGQGLQFLFEYFSETQRNKGNFPGRFSGRQFSNSRSEMNVSTLELGDSALYLCASRPKVESYNEQFFGPGTRLTVL.

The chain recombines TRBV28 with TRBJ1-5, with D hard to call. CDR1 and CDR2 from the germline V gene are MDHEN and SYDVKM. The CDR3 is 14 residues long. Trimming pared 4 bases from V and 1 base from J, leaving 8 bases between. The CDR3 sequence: CASSSPGSNQPQHF. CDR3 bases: TGTGCCAGCAGTTCCCCGGGAAGCAATCAGCCCCAGCATTTT.